The rows below give T cell receptor beta chains drawn from one sample of a study of cytomegalovirus exposure and HLA in healthy donors. Here immunoSEQ multiplex PCR was the method, and the copy in TCRdb shows in-frame clones only, minus some. There are roughly 330,000 clones in the sample; about nine tenths occur only once, and roughly 1.2% lies in the top ten. Sequenced material: PBMCs. The receptors were sampled from a woman in her 30s in good health and CMV-seropositive. Each CDR3 is given with its conserved first and last residue. The D gene is left open where the match is weak. Size is omitted from some rows. Given values are once, few, many or a class for expanded clones.

TRBJ2-2,15,TRBV5-1,NA,NA,TGCGCCAGCAGCTTTGGGACGGCGAACACCGGGGAGCTGTTTTTT,CASSFGTANTGELFF
TRBJ1-2,13,TRBV29-1,NA,NA,TGCAGCGTTGAATCGGGCAGAAAATATGGCTACACCTTC,CSVESGRKYGYTF
TRBJ1-5,15,TRBV28,NA,TRBD1,TGTGCCAGCAGAAACCAGGGGGCGAGCAATCAGCCCCAGCATTTT,CASRNQGASNQPQHF
TRBJ1-2,15,TRBV7-9,NA,TRBD1,TGTGCCAGCAGCTTAGCGCAAGGGACAGGGAATGGCTACACCTTC,CASSLAQGTGNGYTF
TRBJ1-1,11,TRBV30,NA,NA,TGTGCCTGGAGTGTACAGGTAGAAGCTTTCTTT,CAWSVQVEAFF
TRBJ2-3,14,TRBV5-1,NA,NA,TGCGCCAGCAGCTTGGAGGGGGAGGCAGATACGCAGTATTTT,CASSLEGEADTQYF
TRBJ1-6,18,TRBV5-1,once,NA,TGCGCCAGCAGCAAAAACGGACCACAGGCAGCCTATAATTCACCCCTCCACTTT,CASSKNGPQAAYNSPLHF
TRBJ2-7,16,TRBV7-8,NA,NA,TGTGCCAGCAGCTTAAACTGGAGGGGGCAATCCTACGAGCAGTACTTC,CASSLNWRGQSYEQYF
TRBJ2-7,16,TRBV18,NA,TRBD2,TGTGCCAGCTCACCCGAAACGGTAGCGGGGGGCTACGAGCAGTACTTC,CASSPETVAGGYEQYF
TRBJ1-1,15,TRBV5-6,NA,NA,TGTGCCAGCAGCTTGGTGGCGGGGGCGTGGACTGAAGCTTTCTTT,CASSLVAGAWTEAFF
TRBJ1-1,15,TRBV19,NA,NA,TGTGCCAGTAGTATGTCCCCCACAGGGTTCACTGAAGCTTTCTTT,CASSMSPTGFTEAFF
TRBJ2-1,15,TRBV7-2,NA,NA,TGTGCCAGCAGGGAGCGGGCCTCCTCCTACAATGAGCAGTTCTTC,CASRERASSYNEQFF
TRBJ1-6,14,TRBV9,NA,NA,TGTGCCAGCAGCGGTCTAGGGCCCAATTCACCCCTCCACTTT,CASSGLGPNSPLHF
TRBJ2-2,15,TRBV5-1,NA,TRBD2,TGCGCCAGCAGAGAATGGACTAGCGGCACCGGGGAGCTGTTTTTT,CASREWTSGTGELFF
TRBJ1-2,13,TRBV4-3,NA,NA,TGCGCCAGCAGCCAAGGTTCGGATTATGGCTACACCTTC,CASSQGSDYGYTF
TRBJ2-7,15,TRBV5-1,NA,TRBD1,TGCGCCAGCAGCCGGGACAGGGGAGGAAACTACGAGCAGTACTTC,CASSRDRGGNYEQYF
TRBJ2-5,16,TRBV11-3,NA,TRBD2,TGTGCCAGCAGCCTTGGACTAGCGCTGGGGGAAGAGACCCAGTACTTC,CASSLGLALGEETQYF
TRBJ2-7,17,TRBV29-1,NA,TRBD1,TGCAGCGTTGAACGGACCACTCCCGGGACAGGGGTTTTAGAGCAGTACTTC,CSVERTTPGTGVLEQYF
TRBJ1-1,13,TRBV12-5,NA,NA,TGTGCTAGTGGTTTCGGTCCAGGCACTGAAGCTTTCTTT,CASGFGPGTEAFF
TRBJ2-1,16,TRBV15,NA,TRBD2,TGTGCCACCAGCACACGGACTAGCGGGTTCTACAATGAGCAGTTCTTC,CATSTRTSGFYNEQFF
TRBJ2-1,14,TRBV28,once,NA,TGTGCCAGCAGTTTAGGACTGGGATACAATGAGCAGTTCTTC,CASSLGLGYNEQFF
TRBJ1-4,16,TRBV9,NA,NA,TGTGCCAGCAGCGTAGGAGGTCGCTCAACTAATGAAAAACTGTTTTTT,CASSVGGRSTNEKLFF